The 26 T cell receptor beta chains below were found in one sample sequenced in a study of CD8+ T cells in alopecia areata. Following RNA extraction, reverse transcription yielded cDNA that acted as the sequencing template. TCRdb keeps only in-frame clones here, not all; method: immunoSEQ multiplex PCR. The sample lists around 140,000 clones; 87% were seen once. The starting material was CD8+ T cells sorted from blood, obtained at week 0. These receptors came from a human donor with alopecia areata.

Worth noting for this clone: Other DNA sequences of this sample code for an identical CDR3. This chain connects TRBV29-1 to TRBJ2-2; no definite D call. V gave up 3 bases and J gave up 4 bases, with 3 bases separating them. In germline, CDR1 is SQVTM, CDR2 ANQGSEA. The CDR3 is 11 amino acids. DNA of the CDR3: TGCAGCGTTGACCTCACCGGGGAGCTGTTTTTT. Its protein is CSVDLTGELFF.

This clone was observed once. The chain links TRBV2 to TRBJ1-4; no firm D call. V dropped 10 bases and J dropped 0 bases, with 18 bases sitting between them. The germline V gene has CDR1 SNHLY and CDR2 FYNNEI. CDR3 length: 16 residues. CDR3 nucleotide sequence: TGTGCCACCCGGTCGGCGGCCGACGCAACTAATGAAAAACTGTTTTTT. Encoded protein: CATRSAADATNEKLFF.

The chain uses TRBV19 and TRBJ1-5; TRBD1 might be the D (6 bases). Germline V CDR1 and CDR2: LNHDA, SQIVND (reference sequence). The V end lost 5 bases, the J end lost 6 bases, and 14 bases lay between the germline ends. The CDR3 has 14 amino acids. CDR3 bases: TGTGCCAGTAGTCCACAGGGATTAGGTCAGCCCCAGCATTTT. This codes for CASSPQGLGQPQHF.

The chain employs TRBV5-1 and TRBJ2-2; D tentatively reads TRBD1 or TRBD2 (6 bases each). Trimming cost V 4 bases and J 3 bases, with 16 bases left between them. This CDR3 has 16 residues. Germline assignment: CDR1 SGHRS and CDR2 YFSETQ. CDR3 nucleotide sequence: TGCGCCAGCAGCATGGAGGGGGAGTCGTACACCGGGGAGCTGTTTTTT. Amino acids: CASSMEGESYTGELFF.

The table lists this clone with a count of one. The chain combines TRBV14 with TRBJ1-1; perhaps TRBD1 as D (6 bases). The V gene lost 6 bases and the J gene lost 7 bases, with 15 bases spanning the gap. Germline assignment: CDR1 SGHDN and CDR2 FVKESK. CDR3 size: 13 residues. CDR3 coding DNA: TGTGCCAGCAGGCCGGACAGCCTACATGAAGCTTTCTTT. This translates into CASRPDSLHEAFF.

This clone was recorded only once. The junction does not match germline at one end; this may be a read error. This sequence joins TRBV7-2 and TRBJ2-2; 11 positions agree with TRBD2. The CDR3 is made up of 15 amino acids. The germline V gene has CDR1 SGHTA and CDR2 FQGNSA. CDR3 amino acids: CASSVAGGSAGELFF. DNA for the CDR3: TGTGCCAGCAGCGTAGCGGGAGGGTCTGCCGGGGAGCTGTTTTTT.

The genes are TRBV10-1 and TRBJ1-4, with D unclear. The V gene lost 3 bases and the J gene lost 8 bases, with 4 bases spanning the gap. Germline CDR1 WNHNN, CDR2 SYGVQD (reference sequence). The CDR3 contains 11 residues. The CDR3 nucleotides are TGCGCCAGCAGTGATGGAGAAAAACTGTTTTTT. This sequence encodes CASSDGEKLFF.

The chain joins TRBV10-3 to TRBJ2-7; possibly TRBD2 for D (5 bases). V lost 4 bases, J lost 3 bases, and 10 bases lay in between. CDR3 length: 13 amino acids. The germline gives CDR1 ENHRY, CDR2 SYGVKD. The DNA for the CDR3 is TGTGCCATCAGTGTCCCCGAGGGCTACGAGCAGTACTTC. Translation gives CAISVPEGYEQYF.

The CDR3 bases are TGTGCCAGCAGCTTAGTAGGCGGGAGCTCCTACGAGCAGTACTTC. This codes for CASSLVGGSSYEQYF. V usage is TRBV7-9 and J usage is TRBJ2-7, with 7 positions matching TRBD2. Germline CDR1 and CDR2: SEHNR and FQNEAQ (reference sequence). Trimming cost V 1 base and J 0 bases; bases outside gene matches: 3. CDR3 length: 15 residues.

V is TRBV29-1 and J is TRBJ2-4; 7 nucleotides match TRBD1. V lost 5 bases and J lost 1; bases outside the gene matches: 8. Germline values: CDR1 SQVTM, CDR2 ANQGSEA. The CDR3 loop spans 15 amino acids. CDR3 in DNA: TGCAGCGTTTCTCCCCCGACAGGGGCCAAAAACATTCAGTACTTC. This translates into CSVSPPTGAKNIQYF. Together with reference TRBV29-1 and TRBJ2-4, the CDR3 gives the full variable domain: SAVISQKPSRDICQRGTSLTIQCQVDSQVTMMFWYRQQPGQSLTLIATANQGSEATYESGFVIDKFPISRPNLTFSTLTVSNMSPEDSSIYLCSVSPPTGAKNIQYFGAGTRLSVL.

This chain links TRBV11-2 with TRBJ2-2; either TRBD1 or TRBD2 may fit D (5 bases each). CDR1 and CDR2 (germline): SGHAT, FQNNGV. V was trimmed by 5 bases and J by 4 bases, leaving 20 bases between them. The CDR3 runs 17 residues. As DNA, the CDR3 is TGTGCCAGCAGCCTGTGGGTAGCTAAGAGGGGCACCGGGGAGCTGTTTTTT. This encodes CASSLWVAKRGTGELFF. The full variable domain, rest sourced from reference TRBV11-2 and TRBJ2-2, is EAGVAQSPRYKIIEKRQSVAFWCNPISGHATLYWYQQILGQGPKLLIQFQNNGVVDDSQLPKDRFSAERLKGVDSTLKIQPAKLEDSAVYLCASSLWVAKRGTGELFFGEGSRLTVL.

The chain employs TRBV4-1 and TRBJ2-5, with TRBD2 matching over 9 bases. Germline V lookup: CDR1 MGHRA, CDR2 YSYEKL. The CDR3 contains 15 residues. Losses at the gene ends were 0 bases for V and 3 bases for J; bases not matched to a gene: 2. CDR3: CASSQDSGSEETQYF. The CDR3 DNA reads as TGCGCCAGCAGCCAAGATAGCGGGAGCGAAGAGACCCAGTACTTC.

The chain has TRBV7-8 and TRBJ2-7, with 7 nucleotides matching TRBD1. V shed 1 base, J shed 3 bases, and the junction held 3 bases outside the gene matches. This CDR3 has 14 amino acids. Per germline, CDR1 SGHVS and CDR2 FQNEAQ. The CDR3 loop reads CASSLVGGGYEQYF. In nucleotides, the CDR3 is TGTGCCAGCAGCTTAGTAGGGGGCGGCTACGAGCAGTACTTC. Filled out from reference TRBV7-8 and TRBJ2-7, the complete variable domain reads GAGVSQSPRYKVAKRGQDVALRCDPISGHVSLFWYQQALGQGPEFLTYFQNEAQLDKSGLPSDRFFAERPEGSVSTLKIQRTQQEDSAVYLCASSLVGGGYEQYFGPGTRLTVT.

The genes are TRBV30 and TRBJ1-1; D is unresolved. Germline CDR1 is GTSNPN and CDR2 is SVGIG (reference sequence). Between the trimmed V and J ends, which lost 2 bases and 7 bases, there was a span of 5 bases. The CDR3 extends over 10 amino acids. The CDR3 loop is CAWSHYEAFF. In DNA form, the CDR3 reads TGTGCCTGGAGTCACTATGAAGCTTTCTTT.

The chain joins TRBV27 to TRBJ2-7; D unresolved. The CDR3 is 13 residues long. Germline loops: CDR1 MNHEY, CDR2 SMNVEV (reference sequence). V gave up 3 bases and J gave up 0 bases, with 6 bases separating them. The CDR3 DNA reads as TGTGCCAGCAGTTTTGGGCCCTCCTACGAGCAGTACTTC. Amino acids: CASSFGPSYEQYF.

For this clone: Its ends do not fully match the called genes, so a read error is possible. The gene calls are TRBV19 and TRBJ2-4; the D gene is possibly TRBD2 (6 bases). Germline V CDR1 and CDR2: LNHDA, SQIVND (reference sequence). This CDR3 has 12 residues. The CDR3 nucleotides are TGTGCCAGTAGTGTGGGACTCTCCGGCAAACACTTC. Amino acids: CASSVGLSGKHF.

This sequence joins TRBV4-1 and TRBJ2-7; D call uncertain. The CDR3 has 14 residues. V shed 0 bases and J shed 4 bases, with 10 bases lying between them. From germline, CDR1 is MGHRA and CDR2 YSYEKL. The CDR3 loop reads CASSQEAMVYEQYF. Written as DNA, the CDR3 is TGCGCCAGCAGCCAAGAGGCAATGGTTTACGAGCAGTACTTC.

In this sample, this clone turned up a few times. The rearrangement uses TRBV7-9 and TRBJ2-7; D possibly corresponds to TRBD1 (5 bases). V gave up 5 bases and J gave up 1 base, with 12 bases separating them. CDR1 is SEHNR and CDR2 is FQNEAQ in the germline V gene (reference sequence). The CDR3 contains 14 residues. The CDR3 loop reads CASSLGVLSYEQYF. The CDR3 nucleotides are TGTGCCAGCAGCCTAGGGGTACTTTCCTACGAGCAGTACTTC.

V is TRBV30 and J is TRBJ1-1; TRBD1 agrees at 11 bases. After removal of 0 bases from V and 5 bases from J, the junction contained 5 bases not matched to a gene. Germline V gene lookup returns CDR1 GTSNPN and CDR2 SVGIG (reference sequence). The CDR3 is made up of 15 amino acids. CDR3 residues: CAWSVPDRGRTEAFF. CDR3 bases: TGTGCCTGGAGTGTCCCGGACAGGGGGCGGACTGAAGCTTTCTTT. Full variable domain (remainder filled in from reference TRBV30 and TRBJ1-1): SQTIHQWPATLVQPVGSPLSLECTVEGTSNPNLYWYRQAAGRGLQLLFYSVGIGQISSEVPQNLSASRPQDRQFILSSKKLLLSDSGFYLCAWSVPDRGRTEAFFGQGTRLTVV.

The rearrangement joins TRBV27 to TRBJ1-2, with D maybe TRBD1 (5 bases). The V gene lost 8 bases and the J gene lost 4 bases, with 29 bases spanning the gap. The CDR3 extends over 18 amino acids. Germline V gene lookup returns CDR1 MNHEY and CDR2 SMNVEV (reference sequence). The CDR3 loop reads CASLGSGRPNPLFYGYTF. CDR3 sequence (DNA): TGTGCCAGCTTAGGGTCGGGACGCCCGAATCCCCTTTTCTATGGCTACACCTTC.

This clone showed up just a few times. J is TRBJ2-1 and V is TRBV30; TRBD2 matches 9 bases. The length of the CDR3 is 12 residues. V shed 1 base and J 10 bases; nucleotides not matched to a gene: 2. CDR1 GTSNPN and CDR2 SVGIG come from the germline V gene (reference sequence). The CDR3 loop reads CAWSATSGEQFF. The CDR3 coding sequence is TGTGCCTGGAGTGCCACTAGCGGGGAGCAGTTCTTC.

This clone has a single count. Other DNA sequences in the same sample also yield this CDR3. The rearrangement links TRBV27 to TRBJ2-7; D gene unclear. V shed 4 bases and J shed 2 bases, with 3 bases lying between them. Germline-derived CDR1 and CDR2 are MNHEY and SMNVEV (reference sequence). The CDR3 totals 11 residues. The CDR3 DNA reads as TGTGCCAGCAGTTCCGCCTACGAGCAGTACTTC. Encoded protein: CASSSAYEQYF.

The chain couples TRBV7-9 to TRBJ1-5; D uncertain. CDR3 length equals 13 residues. Germline V lookup: CDR1 SEHNR, CDR2 FQNEAQ (reference sequence). V lost 4 bases to trimming and J lost 6 bases, with 10 bases between them. CDR3 sequence (DNA): TGTGCCAGCAGCTCCGCGCGTGGTCAGCCCCAGCATTTT. Translated: CASSSARGQPQHF.

The chain is built from TRBV2 and TRBJ2-1; 11 nucleotides line up with TRBD2. Germline values: CDR1 SNHLY, CDR2 FYNNEI. CDR3 size: 16 residues. V shed 3 bases, J shed 2 bases, and the junction held 3 bases outside the gene matches. The CDR3 spells CASSESSGRAYNEQFF. The CDR3 region has the DNA TGTGCCAGCAGTGAGAGTAGCGGGAGGGCCTACAATGAGCAGTTCTTC.

The chain joins TRBV6-1 to TRBJ1-1, with TRBD1 as a possible D gene (5 bases). Trimming pared 1 base from V and 3 bases from J, leaving 18 bases between. There are 17 residues in the CDR3. Per germline, CDR1 MNHNS and CDR2 SASEGT. The CDR3 protein is CASSEEGPGSAYTEAFF. The CDR3 DNA reads TGTGCCAGCAGTGAAGAGGGACCAGGGTCTGCGTACACTGAAGCTTTCTTT.

This sequence joins TRBV19 and TRBJ2-5; 8 positions match TRBD1. Germline V gene sequence: CDR1 LNHDA, CDR2 SQIVND (reference sequence). V lost 4 bases to trimming and J lost 5 bases; unmatched junction nucleotides: 9. The length of the CDR3 is 15 residues. CDR3 residues: CASSTDLTGGETQYF. The DNA for the CDR3 is TGTGCCAGTAGTACCGACCTTACAGGGGGGGAGACCCAGTACTTC.